The source of this T cell receptor beta chain is a study of Tregs in tolerant kidney transplant recipients. Study conclusions and caveats: Findings come from small patient numbers and require larger validation. Expanding Tregs on activated donor B cells appeared to best identify donor-specific TCRbeta clones.

As to this clone: The antigen remains undetermined.

The ends were cut back, 3 bases at V and 5 bases at J, with 14 bases in the middle. CDR1 and CDR2 from the germline V gene are SGDLS and YYNGEE. This CDR3 has 15 residues. TCRdb's table, derived via immunoSEQ multiplex PCR, lists solely in-frame clones and lacks some. The data hold hundreds of thousands of clones, with roughly four fifths observed a single time. Thawed PBMCs were FACS-sorted into unstimulated CD4+CD25+CD127- regulatory T cells, CD4+CD25- non-regulatory cells, CD4 and CD8 cells. The sample was CD4+ T cells from blood. The sequence was obtained from a human donor in good health. The genes are TRBV9 and TRBJ1-4; weak D call: TRBD1 (5 bases). Written as DNA, the CDR3 is TGTGCCAGCAGCGGAACAGGCCGAGAGAATGAAAAACTGTTTTTT. It is translated as CASSGTGRENEKLFF. The whole variable domain, remainder taken from reference TRBV9 and TRBJ1-4, is DSGVTQTPKHLITATGQRVTLRCSPRSGDLSVYWYQQSLDQGLQFLIQYYNGEERAKGNILERFSAQQFPDLHSELNLSSLELGDSALYFCASSGTGRENEKLFFGSGTQLSVL.